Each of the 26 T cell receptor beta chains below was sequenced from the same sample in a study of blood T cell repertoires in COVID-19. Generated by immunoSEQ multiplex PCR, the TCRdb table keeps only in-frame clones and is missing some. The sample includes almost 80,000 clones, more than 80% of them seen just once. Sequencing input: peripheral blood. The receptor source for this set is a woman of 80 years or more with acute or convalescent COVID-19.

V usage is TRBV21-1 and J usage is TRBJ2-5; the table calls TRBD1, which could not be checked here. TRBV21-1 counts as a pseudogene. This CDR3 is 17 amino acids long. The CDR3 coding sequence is TGTGCCAGCGATTCCCCGGGACAGGGGGCTTTCCAAGAGACCCAGTACTTC. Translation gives CASDSPGQGAFQETQYF.

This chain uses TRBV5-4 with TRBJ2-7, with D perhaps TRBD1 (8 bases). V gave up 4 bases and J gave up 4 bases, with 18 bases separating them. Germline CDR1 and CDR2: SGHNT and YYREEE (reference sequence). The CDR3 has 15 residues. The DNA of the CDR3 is TGTGCCAGCAGCCTACAGGGGGGAGGGAGATACGAGCAGTACTTC. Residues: CASSLQGGGRYEQYF. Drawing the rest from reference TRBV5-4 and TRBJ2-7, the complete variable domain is ETGVTQSPTHLIKTRGQQVTLRCSSQSGHNTVSWYQQALGQGPQFIFQYYREEENGRGNFPPRFSGLQFPNYSSELNVNALELDDSALYLCASSLQGGGRYEQYFGPGTRLTVT.

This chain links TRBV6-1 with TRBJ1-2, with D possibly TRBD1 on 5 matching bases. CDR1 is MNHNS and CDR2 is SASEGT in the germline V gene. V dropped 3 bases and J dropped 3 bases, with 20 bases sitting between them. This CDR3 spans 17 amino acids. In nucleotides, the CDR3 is TGTGCCAGCAGTGAGCCCGGTGCTGAATGGGGGGACTATGGCTACACCTTC. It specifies CASSEPGAEWGDYGYTF.

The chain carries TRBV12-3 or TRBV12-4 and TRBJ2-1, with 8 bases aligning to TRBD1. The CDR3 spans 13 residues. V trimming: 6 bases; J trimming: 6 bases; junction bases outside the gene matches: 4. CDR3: CASRRGQGNEQFF. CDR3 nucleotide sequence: TGTGCCAGCAGACGCGGACAGGGCAATGAGCAGTTCTTC.

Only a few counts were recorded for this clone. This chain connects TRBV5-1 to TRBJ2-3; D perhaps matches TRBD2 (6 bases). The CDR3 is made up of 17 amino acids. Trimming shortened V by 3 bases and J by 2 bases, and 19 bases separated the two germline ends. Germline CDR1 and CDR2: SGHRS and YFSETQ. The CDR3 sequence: CASSSGTRLVPTDTQYF. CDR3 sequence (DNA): TGCGCCAGCAGCTCCGGGACCCGACTAGTCCCCACAGATACGCAGTATTTT.

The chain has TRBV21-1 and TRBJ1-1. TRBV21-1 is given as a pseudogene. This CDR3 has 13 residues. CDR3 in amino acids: CASTREVNTEAFF. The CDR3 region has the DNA TGTGCCAGCACTCGGGAAGTGAACACTGAAGCTTTCTTT.

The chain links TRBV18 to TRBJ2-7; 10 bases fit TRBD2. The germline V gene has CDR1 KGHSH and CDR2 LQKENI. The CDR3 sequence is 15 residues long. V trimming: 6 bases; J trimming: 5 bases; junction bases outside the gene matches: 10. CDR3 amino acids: CASSRQREGVNEQYF. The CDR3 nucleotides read TGTGCCAGCTCTAGACAGCGGGAGGGCGTCAACGAGCAGTACTTC.

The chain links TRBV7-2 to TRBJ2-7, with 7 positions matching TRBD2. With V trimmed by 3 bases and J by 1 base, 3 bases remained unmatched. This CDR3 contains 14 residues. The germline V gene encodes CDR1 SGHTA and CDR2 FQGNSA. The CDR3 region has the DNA TGTGCCAGCAGCTTTCGCGGGGGATCCTACGAGCAGTACTTC. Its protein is CASSFRGGSYEQYF.

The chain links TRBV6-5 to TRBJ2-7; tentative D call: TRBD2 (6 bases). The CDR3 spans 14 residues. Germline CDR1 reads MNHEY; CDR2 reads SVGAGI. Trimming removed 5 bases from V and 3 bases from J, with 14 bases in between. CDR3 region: CASSPPGGVYEQYF. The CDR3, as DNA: TGTGCCAGCAGTCCCCCCGGGGGTGTCTACGAGCAGTACTTC.

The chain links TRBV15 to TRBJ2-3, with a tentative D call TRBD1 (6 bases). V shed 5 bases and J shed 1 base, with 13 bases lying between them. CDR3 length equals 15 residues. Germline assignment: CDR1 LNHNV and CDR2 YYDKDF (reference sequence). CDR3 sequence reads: CATSGTSWRTDTQYF. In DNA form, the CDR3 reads TGTGCCACCAGCGGGACAAGCTGGCGCACAGATACGCAGTATTTT.

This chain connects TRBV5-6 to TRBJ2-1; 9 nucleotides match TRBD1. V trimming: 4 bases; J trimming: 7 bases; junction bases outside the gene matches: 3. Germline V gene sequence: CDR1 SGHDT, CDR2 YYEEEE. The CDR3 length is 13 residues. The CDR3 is CASSPDRGNEQFF. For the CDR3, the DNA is TGTGCCAGCAGCCCCGACAGGGGGAATGAGCAGTTCTTC.

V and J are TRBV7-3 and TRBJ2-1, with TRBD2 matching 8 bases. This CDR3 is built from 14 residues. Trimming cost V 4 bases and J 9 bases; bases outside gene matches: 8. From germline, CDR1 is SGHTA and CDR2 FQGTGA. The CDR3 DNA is TGTGCCAGCAGCTCTGCCGGGACTAGTGGTGAGCAGTTCTTC. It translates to CASSSAGTSGEQFF.

The CDR3 region has the DNA TGTGCCAGCAGCATACAGGGCGGTTCGACTGAAGCTTTCTTT. Translation gives CASSIQGGSTEAFF. This chain connects TRBV7-2 to TRBJ1-1, with D possibly being TRBD1 (6 bases). CDR3 length: 14 amino acids. Germline V gene data show CDR1 as SGHTA and CDR2 as FQGNSA. V was cut by 5 bases and J by 5 bases, with 15 bases left in between.

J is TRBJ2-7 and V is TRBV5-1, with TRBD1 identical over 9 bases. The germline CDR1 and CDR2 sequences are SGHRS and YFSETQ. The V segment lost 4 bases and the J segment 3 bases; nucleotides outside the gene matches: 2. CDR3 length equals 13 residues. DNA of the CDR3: TGCGCCAGCAGCCCGGACAGGGGCTACGAGCAGTACTTC. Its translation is CASSPDRGYEQYF.

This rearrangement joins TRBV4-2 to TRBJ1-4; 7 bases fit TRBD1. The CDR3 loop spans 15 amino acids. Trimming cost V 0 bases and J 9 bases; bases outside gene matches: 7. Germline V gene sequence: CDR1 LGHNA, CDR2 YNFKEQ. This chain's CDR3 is CASSQETGRGQKLFF. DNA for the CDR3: TGTGCCAGCAGCCAAGAGACAGGGAGAGGGCAAAAACTGTTTTTT.

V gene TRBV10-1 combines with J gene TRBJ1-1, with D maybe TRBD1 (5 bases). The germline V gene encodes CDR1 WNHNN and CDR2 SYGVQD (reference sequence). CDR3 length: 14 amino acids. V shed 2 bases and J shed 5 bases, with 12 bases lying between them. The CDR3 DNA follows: TGCGCCAGCAGTGAGACGGGGGTCGTAACTGAAGCTTTCTTT. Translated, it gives CASSETGVVTEAFF.

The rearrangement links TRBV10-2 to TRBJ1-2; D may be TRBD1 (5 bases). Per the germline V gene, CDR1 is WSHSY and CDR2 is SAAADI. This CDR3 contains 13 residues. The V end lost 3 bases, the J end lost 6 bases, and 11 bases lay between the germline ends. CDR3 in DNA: TGCGCCAGCAGTGAATGGCAGGGTCATGGCTACACCTTC. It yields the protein CASSEWQGHGYTF.

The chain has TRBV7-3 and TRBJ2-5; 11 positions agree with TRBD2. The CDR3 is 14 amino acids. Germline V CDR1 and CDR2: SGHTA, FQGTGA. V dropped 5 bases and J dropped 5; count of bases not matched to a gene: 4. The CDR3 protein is CASSPTSGAETQYF. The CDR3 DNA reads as TGTGCCAGCAGCCCGACTAGCGGGGCTGAGACCCAGTACTTC.

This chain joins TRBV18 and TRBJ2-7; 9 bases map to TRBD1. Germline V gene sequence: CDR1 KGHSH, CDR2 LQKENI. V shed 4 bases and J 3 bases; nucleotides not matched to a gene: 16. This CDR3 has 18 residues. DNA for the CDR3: TGTGCCAGCTCACTAGTCCCCGGGACAGGGAAATGGAACTACGAGCAGTACTTC. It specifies CASSLVPGTGKWNYEQYF. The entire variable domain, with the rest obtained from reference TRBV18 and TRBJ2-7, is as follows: NAGVMQNPRHLVRRRGQEARLRCSPMKGHSHVYWYRQLPEEGLKFMVYLQKENIIDESGMPKERFSAEFPKEGPSILRIQQVVRGDSAAYFCASSLVPGTGKWNYEQYFGPGTRLTVT.

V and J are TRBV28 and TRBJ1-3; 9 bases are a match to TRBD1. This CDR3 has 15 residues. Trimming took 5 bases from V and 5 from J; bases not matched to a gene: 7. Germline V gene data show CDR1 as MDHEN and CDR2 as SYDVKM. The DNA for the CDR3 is TGTGCCAGCAGTCCAGGGACAGGGATGAGAAACACCATATATTTT. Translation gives CASSPGTGMRNTIYF.

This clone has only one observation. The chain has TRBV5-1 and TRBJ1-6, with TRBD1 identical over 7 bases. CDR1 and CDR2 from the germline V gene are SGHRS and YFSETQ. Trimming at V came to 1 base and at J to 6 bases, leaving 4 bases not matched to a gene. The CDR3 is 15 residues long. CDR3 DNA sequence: TGCGCCAGCAGCTTGAGTCAGGGGGGTAATTCACCCCTCCACTTT. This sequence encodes CASSLSQGGNSPLHF.

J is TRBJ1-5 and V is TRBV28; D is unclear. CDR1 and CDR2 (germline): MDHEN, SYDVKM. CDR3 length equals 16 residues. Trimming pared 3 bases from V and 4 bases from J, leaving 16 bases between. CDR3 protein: CASSFQVPGFNQPQHF. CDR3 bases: TGTGCCAGCAGTTTCCAAGTGCCGGGATTTAATCAGCCCCAGCATTTT.

The CDR3 here is CASSLGGGLGANVLTF. CDR3 DNA sequence: TGTGCCAGCAGTTTGGGAGGGGGTCTTGGGGCCAACGTCCTGACTTTC. This sequence joins TRBV28 and TRBJ2-6; maybe TRBD2 (7 bases). The CDR3 is made up of 16 amino acids. Germline CDR1 and CDR2: MDHEN and SYDVKM. V lost 3 bases, J lost 3 bases, and 12 bases lay in between.

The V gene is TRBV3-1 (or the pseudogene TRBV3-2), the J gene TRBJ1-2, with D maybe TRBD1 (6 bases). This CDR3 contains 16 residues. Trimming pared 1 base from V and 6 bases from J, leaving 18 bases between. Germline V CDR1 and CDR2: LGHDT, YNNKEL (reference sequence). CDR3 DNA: TGTGCCAGCAGCCAAGGACTCCGAGGGGGGGCGGATGGCTACACCTTC. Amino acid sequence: CASSQGLRGGADGYTF.

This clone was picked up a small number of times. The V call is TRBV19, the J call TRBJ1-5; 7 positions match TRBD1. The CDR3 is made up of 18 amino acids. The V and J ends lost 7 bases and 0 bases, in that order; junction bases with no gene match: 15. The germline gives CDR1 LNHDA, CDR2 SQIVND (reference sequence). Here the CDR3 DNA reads TGTGCCAGTACACAAGACAGGGAGATATATCGTAGCAATCAGCCCCAGCATTTT. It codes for CASTQDREIYRSNQPQHF.

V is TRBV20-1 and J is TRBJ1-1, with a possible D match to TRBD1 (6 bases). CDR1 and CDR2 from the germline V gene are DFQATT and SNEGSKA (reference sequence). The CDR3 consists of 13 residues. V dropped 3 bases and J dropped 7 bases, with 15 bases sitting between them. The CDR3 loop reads CSASTGIRGEAFF. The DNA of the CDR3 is TGCAGTGCTAGTACAGGGATTAGGGGTGAAGCTTTCTTT.